This T cell receptor beta chain was captured in a study of radiation and T cells in renal cell carcinoma. The table came from immunoSEQ multiplex PCR; TCRdb's copy has only in-frame clones and leaves some out. The sample carries tens of thousands of clones, just under 85% recorded once. Broader study findings: Baseline intratumoral clonotype presence is unknown without pretreatment biopsies.

Trimming removed 2 bases from V and 1 base from J, with 9 bases in between. The V gene's germline CDR1 is MNHEY and CDR2 SVGAGI. CDR3 length: 14 residues. A word on this clone: What it recognizes is unknown.

As for time point: blood 4 weeks post-SBRT, at nephrectomy. Specified treatment: 15 Gy SBRT to primary tumor, nephrectomy 4 weeks later. Nephrectomy followed 15 Gy stereotactic body radiation by 4 weeks. Radiation-treated patients gave blood at baseline, week 2 and week 4. This renal cell carcinoma was of the clear cell type. The sequence was collected from a man between 50 and 59 years old with renal cell carcinoma. This chain joins TRBV6-5 and TRBJ2-7; unclear D gene. This sample comprised blood, obtained from a patient whose treatment included radiotherapy and nephrectomy. CDR3: CASSYAAWSYEQYF. CDR3 DNA: TGTGCCAGCAGTTACGCCGCTTGGTCCTACGAGCAGTACTTC.